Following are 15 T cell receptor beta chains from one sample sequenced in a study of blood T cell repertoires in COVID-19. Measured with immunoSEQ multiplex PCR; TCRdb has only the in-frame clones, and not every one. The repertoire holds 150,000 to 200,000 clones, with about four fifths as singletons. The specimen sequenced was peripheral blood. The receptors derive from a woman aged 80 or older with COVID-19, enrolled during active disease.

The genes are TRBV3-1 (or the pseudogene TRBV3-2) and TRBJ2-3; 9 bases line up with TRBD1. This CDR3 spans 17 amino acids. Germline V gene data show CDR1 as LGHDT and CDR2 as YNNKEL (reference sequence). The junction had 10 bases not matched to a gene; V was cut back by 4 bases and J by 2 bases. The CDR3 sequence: CASSPRPGQGLTDTQYF. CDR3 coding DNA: TGTGCCAGCAGCCCCCGGCCGGGACAGGGACTCACAGATACGCAGTATTTT.

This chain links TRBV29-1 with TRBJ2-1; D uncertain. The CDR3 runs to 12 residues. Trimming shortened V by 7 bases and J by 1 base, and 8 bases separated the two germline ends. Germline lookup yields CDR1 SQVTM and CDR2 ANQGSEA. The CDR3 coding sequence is TGCAGCGCCTCCTTTTCCTACAATGAGCAGTTCTTC. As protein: CSASFSYNEQFF.

This CDR3 is CASSFLAGQFF. CDR3 sequence (DNA): TGTGCCAGCAGTTTTCTGGCGGGGCAGTTCTTC. This rearrangement joins TRBV12-3 or TRBV12-4 to TRBJ2-1; maybe TRBD2 (5 bases). The length of the CDR3 is 11 residues. Deletions cut 3 bases from V and 12 bases from J, with 9 bases between.

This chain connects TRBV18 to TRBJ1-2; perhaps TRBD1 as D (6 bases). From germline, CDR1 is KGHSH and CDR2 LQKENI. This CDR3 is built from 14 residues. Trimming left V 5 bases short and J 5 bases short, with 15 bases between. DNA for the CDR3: TGTGCCAGCTCATTTCTCAGGGGAGAGTATGGCTACACCTTC. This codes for CASSFLRGEYGYTF. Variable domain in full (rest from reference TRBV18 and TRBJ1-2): NAGVMQNPRHLVRRRGQEARLRCSPMKGHSHVYWYRQLPEEGLKFMVYLQKENIIDESGMPKERFSAEFPKEGPSILRIQQVVRGDSAAYFCASSFLRGEYGYTFGSGTRLTVV.

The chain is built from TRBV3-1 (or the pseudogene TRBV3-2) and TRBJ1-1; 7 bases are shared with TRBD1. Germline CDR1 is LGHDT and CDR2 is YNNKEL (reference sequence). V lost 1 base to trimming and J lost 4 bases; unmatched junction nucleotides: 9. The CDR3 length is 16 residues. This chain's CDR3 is CASSQVDGQDLTEAFF. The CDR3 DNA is TGTGCCAGCAGCCAAGTTGATGGACAGGACCTCACTGAAGCTTTCTTT.

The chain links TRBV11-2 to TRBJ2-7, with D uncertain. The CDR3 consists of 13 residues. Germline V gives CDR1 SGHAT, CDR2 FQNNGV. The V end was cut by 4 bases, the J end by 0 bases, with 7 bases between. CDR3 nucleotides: TGTGCCAGCAGCTCCCCAGACTCCTACGAGCAGTACTTC. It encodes CASSSPDSYEQYF.

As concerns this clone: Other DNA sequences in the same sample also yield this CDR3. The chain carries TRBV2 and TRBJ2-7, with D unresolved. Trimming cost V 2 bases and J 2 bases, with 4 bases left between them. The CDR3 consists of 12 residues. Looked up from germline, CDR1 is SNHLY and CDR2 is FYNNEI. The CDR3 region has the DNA TGTGCCAGCAGTGAAACAGCCTACGAGCAGTACTTC. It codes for CASSETAYEQYF.

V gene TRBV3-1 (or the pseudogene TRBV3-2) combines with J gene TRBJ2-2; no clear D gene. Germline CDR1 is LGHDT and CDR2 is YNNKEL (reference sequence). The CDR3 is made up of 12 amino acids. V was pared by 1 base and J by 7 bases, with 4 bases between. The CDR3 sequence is CASSQVNGELFF. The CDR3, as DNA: TGTGCCAGCAGCCAAGTTAACGGGGAGCTGTTTTTT.

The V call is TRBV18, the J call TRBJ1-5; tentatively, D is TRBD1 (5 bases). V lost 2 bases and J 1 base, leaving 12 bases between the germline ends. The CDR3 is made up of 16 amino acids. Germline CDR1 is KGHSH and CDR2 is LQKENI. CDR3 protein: CASSPGPRGSNQPQHF. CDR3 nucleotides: TGTGCCAGCTCACCAGGCCCGCGGGGGAGCAATCAGCCCCAGCATTTT.

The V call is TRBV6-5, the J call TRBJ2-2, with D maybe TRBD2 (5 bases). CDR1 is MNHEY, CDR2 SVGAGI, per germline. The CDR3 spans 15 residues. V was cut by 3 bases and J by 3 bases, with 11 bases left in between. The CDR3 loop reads CASSYWSSYTGELFF. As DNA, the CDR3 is TGTGCCAGCAGTTATTGGTCTAGCTACACCGGGGAGCTGTTTTTT.

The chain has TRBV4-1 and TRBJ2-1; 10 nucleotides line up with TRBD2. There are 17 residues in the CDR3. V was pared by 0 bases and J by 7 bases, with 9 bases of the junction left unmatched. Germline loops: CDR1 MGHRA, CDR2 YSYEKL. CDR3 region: CASSQDSASGRGNEQFF. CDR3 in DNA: TGCGCCAGCAGCCAAGATTCGGCTAGCGGGAGAGGTAATGAGCAGTTCTTC.

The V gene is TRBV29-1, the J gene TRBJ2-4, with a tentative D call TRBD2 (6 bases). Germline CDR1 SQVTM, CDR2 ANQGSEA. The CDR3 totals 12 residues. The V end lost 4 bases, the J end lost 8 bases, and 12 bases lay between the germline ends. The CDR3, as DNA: TGCAGCGTTGTCGGGGGACCGGACATTCAGTACTTC. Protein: CSVVGGPDIQYF.

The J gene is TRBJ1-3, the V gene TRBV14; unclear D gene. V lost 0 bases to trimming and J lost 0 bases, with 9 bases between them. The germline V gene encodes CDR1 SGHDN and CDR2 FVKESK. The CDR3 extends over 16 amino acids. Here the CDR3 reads CASSQEVWSSGNTIYF. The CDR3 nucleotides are TGTGCCAGCAGCCAAGAGGTCTGGAGCTCTGGAAACACCATATATTTT.

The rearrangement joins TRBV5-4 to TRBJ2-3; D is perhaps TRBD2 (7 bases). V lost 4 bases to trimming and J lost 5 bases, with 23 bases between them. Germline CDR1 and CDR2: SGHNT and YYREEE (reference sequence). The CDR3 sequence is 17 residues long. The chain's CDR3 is CASSGKSKGGRQDTQYF. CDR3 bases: TGTGCCAGCAGCGGTAAAAGTAAGGGGGGGCGTCAAGATACGCAGTATTTT.

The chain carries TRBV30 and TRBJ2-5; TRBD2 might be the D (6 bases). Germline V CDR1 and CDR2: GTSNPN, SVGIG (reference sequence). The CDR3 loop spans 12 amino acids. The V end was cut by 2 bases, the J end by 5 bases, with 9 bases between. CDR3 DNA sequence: TGTGCCTGGAGTCCGGGGAGGGAGACCCAGTACTTC. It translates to CAWSPGRETQYF.